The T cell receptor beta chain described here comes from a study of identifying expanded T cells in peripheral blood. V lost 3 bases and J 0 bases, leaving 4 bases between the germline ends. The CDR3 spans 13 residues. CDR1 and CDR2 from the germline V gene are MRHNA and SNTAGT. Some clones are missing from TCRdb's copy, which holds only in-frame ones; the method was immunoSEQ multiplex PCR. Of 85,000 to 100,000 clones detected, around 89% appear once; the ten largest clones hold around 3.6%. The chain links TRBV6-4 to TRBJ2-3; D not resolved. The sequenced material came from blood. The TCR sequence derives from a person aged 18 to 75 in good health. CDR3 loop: CASSESSTDTQYF. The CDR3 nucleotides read TGTGCCAGCAGTGAAAGTAGCACAGATACGCAGTATTTT.